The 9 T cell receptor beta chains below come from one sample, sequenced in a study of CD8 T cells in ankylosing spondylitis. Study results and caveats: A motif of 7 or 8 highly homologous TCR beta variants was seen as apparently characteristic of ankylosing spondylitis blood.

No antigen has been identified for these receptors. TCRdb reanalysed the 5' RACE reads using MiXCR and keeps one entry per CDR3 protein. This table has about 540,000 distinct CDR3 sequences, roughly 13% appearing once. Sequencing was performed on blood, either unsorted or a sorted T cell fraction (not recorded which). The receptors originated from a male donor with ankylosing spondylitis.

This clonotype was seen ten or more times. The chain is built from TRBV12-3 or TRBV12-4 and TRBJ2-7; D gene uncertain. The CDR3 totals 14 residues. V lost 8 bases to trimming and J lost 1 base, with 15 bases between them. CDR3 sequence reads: CASRPPDMSYEQYF. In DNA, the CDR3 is TGTGCCAGCCGCCCACCCGACATGTCCTACGAGCAGTACTTC.

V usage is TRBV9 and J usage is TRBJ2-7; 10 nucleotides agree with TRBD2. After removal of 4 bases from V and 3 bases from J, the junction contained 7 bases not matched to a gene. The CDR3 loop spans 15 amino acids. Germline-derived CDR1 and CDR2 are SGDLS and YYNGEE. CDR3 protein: CASSPGSGRVYEQYF. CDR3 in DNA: TGTGCCAGCAGCCCAGGAAGCGGGAGGGTCTACGAGCAGTACTTC. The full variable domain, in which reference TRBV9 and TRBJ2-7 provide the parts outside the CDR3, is DSGVTQTPKHLITATGQRVTLRCSPRSGDLSVYWYQQSLDQGLQFLIQYYNGEERAKGNILERFSAQQFPDLHSELNLSSLELGDSALYFCASSPGSGRVYEQYFGPGTRLTVT.

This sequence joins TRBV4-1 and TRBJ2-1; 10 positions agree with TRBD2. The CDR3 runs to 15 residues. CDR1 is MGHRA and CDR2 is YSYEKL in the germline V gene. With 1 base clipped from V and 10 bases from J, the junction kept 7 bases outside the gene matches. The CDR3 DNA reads TGCGCCAGCAGCCAAGTAGATAGCGGGAGGCCGGAGCAGTTCTTC. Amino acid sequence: CASSQVDSGRPEQFF.

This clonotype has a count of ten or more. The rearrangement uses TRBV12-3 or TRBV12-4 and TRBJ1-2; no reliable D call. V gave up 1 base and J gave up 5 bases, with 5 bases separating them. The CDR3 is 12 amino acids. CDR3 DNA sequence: TGTGCCAGCAGTTTAGGACGGTATGGCTACACCTTC. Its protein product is CASSLGRYGYTF.

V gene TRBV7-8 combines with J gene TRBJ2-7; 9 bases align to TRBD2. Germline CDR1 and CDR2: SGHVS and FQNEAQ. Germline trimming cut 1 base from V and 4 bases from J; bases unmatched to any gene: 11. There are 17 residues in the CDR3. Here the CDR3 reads CASSLGTAGGSPYEQYF. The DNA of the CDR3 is TGTGCCAGCAGCTTAGGTACTGCGGGGGGGTCACCTTACGAGCAGTACTTC.

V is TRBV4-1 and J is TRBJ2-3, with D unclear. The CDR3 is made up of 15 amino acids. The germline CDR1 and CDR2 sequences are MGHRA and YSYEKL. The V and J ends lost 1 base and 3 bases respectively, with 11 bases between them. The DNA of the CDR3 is TGCGCCAGCAGCCAAGCTATAGCAATTACAGATACGCAGTATTTT. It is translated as CASSQAIAITDTQYF.

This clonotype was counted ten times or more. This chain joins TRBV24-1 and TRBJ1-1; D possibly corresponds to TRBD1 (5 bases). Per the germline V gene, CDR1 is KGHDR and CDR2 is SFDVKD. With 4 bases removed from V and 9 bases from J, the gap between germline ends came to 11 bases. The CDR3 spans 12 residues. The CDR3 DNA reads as TGTGCCACCAGTGACGACAGCCCCCAAGCTTTCTTT. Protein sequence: CATSDDSPQAFF.

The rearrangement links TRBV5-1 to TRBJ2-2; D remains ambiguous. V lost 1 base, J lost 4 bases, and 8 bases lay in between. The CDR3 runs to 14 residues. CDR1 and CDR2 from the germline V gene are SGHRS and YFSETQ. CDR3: CASSLLETTGELFF. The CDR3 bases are TGCGCCAGCAGCTTGCTAGAGACCACCGGGGAGCTGTTTTTT.

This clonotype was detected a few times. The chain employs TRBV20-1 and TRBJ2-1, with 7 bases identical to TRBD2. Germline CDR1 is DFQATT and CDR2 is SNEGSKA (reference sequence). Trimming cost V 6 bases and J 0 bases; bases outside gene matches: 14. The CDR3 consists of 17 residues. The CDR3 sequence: CSAQLNLAVSSYNEQFF. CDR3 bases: TGCAGTGCCCAACTCAACCTAGCGGTGAGCTCCTACAATGAGCAGTTCTTC.